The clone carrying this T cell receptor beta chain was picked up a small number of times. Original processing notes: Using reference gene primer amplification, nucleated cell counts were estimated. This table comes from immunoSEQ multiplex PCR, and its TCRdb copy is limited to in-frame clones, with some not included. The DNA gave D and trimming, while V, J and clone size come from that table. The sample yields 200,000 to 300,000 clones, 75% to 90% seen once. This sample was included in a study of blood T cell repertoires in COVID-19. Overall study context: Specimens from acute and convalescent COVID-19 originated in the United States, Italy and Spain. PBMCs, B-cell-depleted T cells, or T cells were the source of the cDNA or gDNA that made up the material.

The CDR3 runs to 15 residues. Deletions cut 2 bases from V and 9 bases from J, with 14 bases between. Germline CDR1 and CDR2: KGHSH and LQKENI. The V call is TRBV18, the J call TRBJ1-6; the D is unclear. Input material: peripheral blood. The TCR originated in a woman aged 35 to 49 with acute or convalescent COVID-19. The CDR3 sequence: CASSPESGFRSPLHF. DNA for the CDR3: TGTGCCAGCTCACCAGAGTCCGGGTTTCGTTCACCCCTCCACTTT.